Below, 2 T cell receptor beta chains from the same sample are listed, as sequenced in a study of blood T cell repertoires in COVID-19 (dated by TCRdb to the early 2020s). Libraries were built with the immunoSEQ multiplex PCR assay. The immuneACCESS repertoire file appears here via TCRdb, limited to in-frame rearrangements. These files lack a portion of the clones; in checked studies, under half of the deficit traces to unresolved V genes, and the cause of the others is not known. The sample yields roughly 80,000 clones; around nine tenths were counted once. The ten largest clones add up to under 6.5% of the sample. The sequencing sample was made of peripheral blood. These receptor sequences come from a man aged 45-65 years with active COVID-19.

The chain is built from TRBV7-6 and TRBJ1-4, with D perhaps TRBD1 (6 bases). From germline, CDR1 is SGHVS and CDR2 FNYEAQ. Trimming cost V 4 bases and J 5 bases, with 14 bases left between them. The length of the CDR3 is 15 residues. CDR3 bases: TGTGCCAGCAGCTCGCGAGCGGGGACAAATGAAAAACTGTTTTTT. Amino acid sequence: CASSSRAGTNEKLFF.

A single count supports this clone. This chain joins TRBV5-1 and TRBJ2-7, with TRBD2 identical over 8 bases. This CDR3 has 16 amino acids. V trimming: 4 bases; J trimming: 5 bases; junction bases outside the gene matches: 14. Per germline, CDR1 SGHRS and CDR2 YFSETQ. CDR3 sequence reads: CASSRAFSGARDEQYF. CDR3 DNA sequence: TGCGCCAGCAGCCGAGCCTTTAGCGGGGCCCGGGACGAGCAGTACTTC.